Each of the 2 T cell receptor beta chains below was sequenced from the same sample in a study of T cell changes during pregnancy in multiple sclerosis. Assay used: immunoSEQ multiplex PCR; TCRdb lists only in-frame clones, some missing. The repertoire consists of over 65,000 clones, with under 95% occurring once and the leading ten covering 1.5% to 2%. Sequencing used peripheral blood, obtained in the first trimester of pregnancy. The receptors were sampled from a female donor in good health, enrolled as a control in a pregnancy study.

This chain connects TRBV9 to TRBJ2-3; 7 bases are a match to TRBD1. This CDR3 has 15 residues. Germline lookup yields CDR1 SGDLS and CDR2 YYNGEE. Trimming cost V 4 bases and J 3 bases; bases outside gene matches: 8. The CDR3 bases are TGTGCCAGCAGCCCAAGGGACAGCTTAACAGATACGCAGTATTTT. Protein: CASSPRDSLTDTQYF.

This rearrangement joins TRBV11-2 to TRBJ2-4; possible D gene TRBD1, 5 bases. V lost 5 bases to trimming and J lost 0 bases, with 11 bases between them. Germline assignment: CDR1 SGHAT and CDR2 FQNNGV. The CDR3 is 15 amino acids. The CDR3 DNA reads TGTGCCAGCAGCGCACGACAGCTAGCCAAAAACATTCAGTACTTC. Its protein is CASSARQLAKNIQYF.